These T cell receptor beta chains were read from a single sample in a study of vaccination effects on CD4 cells after COVID-19. Their cognate antigens are unknown. Only in-frame clones appear in the TCRdb table, and some are missing; sequencing was by immunoSEQ multiplex PCR. The data hold roughly 70,000 clones, with 70% to 85% observed a single time. The sample consisted of CD4+ T cells from PBMCs cultured with HCoV-229E spike peptides, taken after COVID-19 vaccination. These TCRs come from a human donor who received a COVID-19 vaccine. Both conserved end residues are part of each CDR3. A D gene is named only where the DNA matches it firmly. Size tells how often a clone was seen (once, few, many) or the class of an expanded clone, and some rows leave it out.

d_call j_call v_call cdr3_length clone_size cdr3_nt cdr3_aa
. TRBJ2-3 TRBV5-6 13 . TGTGCCAGCAGCTTGAGCGGGACAGATACGCAGTATTTT CASSLSGTDTQYF
. TRBJ2-1 TRBV5-1 15 few TGCGCCAGTACCGACCGGGAAACCCTCGTCAATGAGCAGTTCTTC CASTDRETLVNEQFF
. TRBJ2-3 TRBV5-1 18 . TGCGCCAGCAGCCCGCAGGGTGTCGCTGGAACCTTCGCAGATACGCAGTATTTT CASSPQGVAGTFADTQYF
. TRBJ1-1 TRBV10-3 14 . TGTGCCATCAGTGAGAGGGCGGGGGACACTGAAGCTTTCTTT CAISERAGDTEAFF
TRBD2 TRBJ2-1 TRBV18 20 . TGTGCCAGCTCACCACGCGACCGACTAGCGGGTACTAGCTCCTACAATGAGCAGTTCTTC CASSPRDRLAGTSSYNEQFF
. TRBJ2-5 TRBV9 14 . TGTGCCAGCAGTCAAGACCCCGTTCAAGAGACCCAGTACTTC CASSQDPVQETQYF
TRBD1 TRBJ1-5 TRBV18 15 . TGTGCCAGCTCACCAGGGACAGGGGTGGGTCAGCCCCAGCATTTT CASSPGTGVGQPQHF
. TRBJ1-2 TRBV27 14 few TGTGCCAGCAGTCCGAGGCTTGGGAGCTATGGCTACACCTTC CASSPRLGSYGYTF
. TRBJ2-2 TRBV6-4 14 . TGTGCCAGCAGTGTGGGACCCAACACCGGGGAGCTGTTTTTT CASSVGPNTGELFF
TRBD2 TRBJ2-1 TRBV10-3 15 . TGTGCCATCAAAGATCTAGCGGGGGGCTCCAATGAGCAGTTCTTC CAIKDLAGGSNEQFF
. TRBJ1-2 TRBV12-3/TRBV12-4 13 . TGTGCCAGCAGTTTGAGGCAGTCCTATGGCTACACCTTC CASSLRQSYGYTF
. TRBJ1-2 TRBV11-2 11 . TGTGCCAGCAGCGCCGAGTATGGCTACACCTTC CASSAEYGYTF
. TRBJ1-6 TRBV9 14 . TGTGCCAGCAGCGTAGGGGGTACGGGGTCACCCCTCCACTTT CASSVGGTGSPLHF
. TRBJ2-5 TRBV7-9 16 . TGTGCCAGTGGGGGGCAGGCTACGGGGGACCAAGAGACCCAGTACTTC CASGGQATGDQETQYF
. TRBJ2-5 TRBV2 13 few TGTGCCAGCAGTGGTCCGGCCCCAGGGACCCAGTACTTC CASSGPAPGTQYF
. TRBJ1-3 TRBV5-6 12 . TGTGCCAGCAGCCCCCGGGGAAACACCATATATTTT CASSPRGNTIYF
. TRBJ2-3 TRBV6-2/TRBV6-3 16 . TGTGCCAGCAGTTACTCGAAGACAGGAGGCACAGATACGCAGTATTTT CASSYSKTGGTDTQYF
TRBD2 TRBJ2-5 TRBV10-3 16 . TGTGCCATCAGTGAACTAGCGGGGGGACTACAAGAGACCCAGTACTTC CAISELAGGLQETQYF
TRBD1 TRBJ1-2 TRBV6-4 14 . TGTGCCAGCAGTGACTCAGGGACAGCCTATGGCTACACCTTC CASSDSGTAYGYTF
. TRBJ2-1 TRBV9 11 few TGTGCCACCTGGACGTACAATGAGCAGTTCTTC CATWTYNEQFF
TRBD1 TRBJ2-5 TRBV6-6 16 once TGTGCCAGCAGTTACGGGACAGGGGTCGACCAAGAGACCCAGTACTTC CASSYGTGVDQETQYF
. TRBJ1-4 TRBV20-1 13 few TGCAGTGCTAGTTGGCACAGACATGAAAAACTGTTTTTT CSASWHRHEKLFF
. TRBJ1-2 TRBV4-1 14 . TGCGCCAGCAGCCAACGGACGGCTAACTATGGCTACACCTTC CASSQRTANYGYTF
TRBD1 TRBJ2-5 TRBV19 16 . TGTGCCAGTAGTGCTCAGACAGGGGGCGGCCAAGAGACCCAGTACTTC CASSAQTGGGQETQYF
. TRBJ2-5 TRBV29-1 11 . TGCAGCACCCGGGCAGGGGAGACCCAGTACTTC CSTRAGETQYF
TRBD1 TRBJ1-1 TRBV3-1/TRBV3-2 13 . TGTGCCAGCAGCCGTCAGGGGGGAACTGAAGCTTTCTTT CASSRQGGTEAFF
. TRBJ2-1 TRBV9 15 . TGTGCCAGCAGCGAAACAGGGAACTCCTACAATGAGCAGTTCTTC CASSETGNSYNEQFF
TRBD2 TRBJ2-5 TRBV6-4 13 . TGTGCCAGCTCTAGACTAGCGGGGGAGACCCAGTACTTC CASSRLAGETQYF
TRBD2 TRBJ2-5 TRBV18 16 . TGTGCCAGCTCACCTTCCGGGACTAGCGGGAAAGAGACCCAGTACTTC CASSPSGTSGKETQYF
TRBD2 TRBJ2-3 TRBV9 17 . TGTGCCAGCAGCGGAGAGGTGGAGCGGGGGGGCACAGATACGCAGTATTTT CASSGEVERGGTDTQYF
TRBD1 TRBJ1-5 TRBV7-6 15 few TGTGCCAGCAGCTCAGCGACAGGGGTGGATCAGCCCCAGCATTTT CASSSATGVDQPQHF
. TRBJ1-4 TRBV28 13 . TGTGCCAGCAACGGGCAGGGGCGAGAAAAACTGTTTTTT CASNGQGREKLFF
. TRBJ2-2 TRBV19 14 . TGTGCCAGTAGTATAGATAGAGGGCCCGGGGAGCTGTTTTTT CASSIDRGPGELFF
. TRBJ1-4 TRBV28 15 . TGTGCCAGCAGTTTATGGGGGGGTACTAATGAAAAACTGTTTTTT CASSLWGGTNEKLFF
. TRBJ1-6 TRBV6-5 13 . TGTGCCAGCAGTCCGGGGACCCGTTCACCCCTCCACTTT CASSPGTRSPLHF
. TRBJ2-3 TRBV2 12 . TGTGCCAGCAATCCCGCGGCAGATACGCAGTATTTT CASNPAADTQYF
TRBD2 TRBJ2-1 TRBV11-2 15 . TGTGCCAGCAGCTTGAGGCGGGGGGGCCTGAATGAGCAGTTCTTC CASSLRRGGLNEQFF